This T cell receptor (beta chain) comes out of a study of blood T cell repertoires in COVID-19. Overall study context: Material from acute and convalescent COVID-19 was sourced from the United States, Italy and Spain. PBMCs, B-cell-depleted T cells, or T cells provided the cDNA or gDNA that made up the material.

CDR1 and CDR2 (germline): LNHDA, SQIVND (reference sequence). There are 16 residues in the CDR3. J was trimmed by 7 bases and V by 5 bases; bases with no gene match: 10. Original data processing: Reference gene primer amplification gave estimated nucleated cell counts. Using immunoSEQ multiplex PCR, the repertoire was profiled, and TCRdb retains in-frame clones only, with some absent. That table gives V, J and clone size, and the DNA gave D and trimming. The sample has tens of thousands of clones; 70% to 85% are singletons. The rearrangement uses TRBV19 and TRBJ2-1; 11 positions match TRBD1. Sequenced: peripheral blood. This TCR came from a man aged 55 to 70 with acute or convalescent COVID-19. CDR3 residues: CASSASDRGRWNEQFF. CDR3 bases: TGTGCCAGTAGTGCATCGGACAGGGGGCGTTGGAATGAGCAGTTCTTC.